This T cell receptor (beta chain) was found in a study of ipilimumab plus nivolumab after autologous stem cell transplantation. On the study more broadly: The DLBCL group included primary refractory and relapsed cases.

Method: immunoSEQ multiplex PCR; TCRdb's copy keeps in-frame clones and lacks some. The sample lists around 84,000 clones, 65% to 85% occurring once. The sample here was PBMCs, taken in a trial of ipilimumab plus nivolumab as post-transplant consolidation. This clonotype originated in a male donor with diffuse large B-cell lymphoma.

CDR3 sequence (DNA): TGTGCCAGCAGCCACCGGGAGCTTCCGAGTGATCGGCAGTACTTC. Its protein is CASSHRELPSDRQYF. The genes are TRBV7-9 and TRBJ2-7; tentative D call: TRBD2 (6 bases). Per the germline V gene, CDR1 is SEHNR and CDR2 is FQNEAQ (reference sequence). V was cut by 5 bases and J by 9 bases, with 23 bases left in between. This CDR3 comprises 15 residues.